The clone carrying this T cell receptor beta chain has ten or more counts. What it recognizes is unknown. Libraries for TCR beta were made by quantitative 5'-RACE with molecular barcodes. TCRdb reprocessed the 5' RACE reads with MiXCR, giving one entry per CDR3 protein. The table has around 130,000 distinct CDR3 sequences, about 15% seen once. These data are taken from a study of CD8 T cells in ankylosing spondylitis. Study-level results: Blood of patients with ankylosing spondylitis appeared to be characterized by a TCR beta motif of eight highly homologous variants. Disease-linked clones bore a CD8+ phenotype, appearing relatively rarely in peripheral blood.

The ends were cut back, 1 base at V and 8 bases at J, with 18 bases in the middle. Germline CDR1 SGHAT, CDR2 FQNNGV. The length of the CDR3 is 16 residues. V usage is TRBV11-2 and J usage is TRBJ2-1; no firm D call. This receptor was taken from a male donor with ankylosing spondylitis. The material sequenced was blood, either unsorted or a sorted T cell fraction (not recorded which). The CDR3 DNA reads TGTGCCAGCAGCTTAGGCTCCCACAGCTGGCGCGATGAGCAGTTCTTC. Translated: CASSLGSHSWRDEQFF.